The next 18 T cell receptor beta chains were all read from a single sample in a study of shared clonotypes between healthy human individuals. Data came from immunoSEQ multiplex PCR; TCRdb stores just in-frame clones and leaves some out. The table shows over a million clones, with roughly 98.5% occurring only once. Sequencing was performed on naive CD4+ T cells sorted from blood. Subset in this sample: CD45RA+ positively selected. Every receptor here comes from a man aged 25-45 years in good health.

This clone was recorded only once. V usage is TRBV7-9 and J usage is TRBJ1-1; 8 bases are shared with TRBD1. This CDR3 spans 16 amino acids. Losses at the gene ends were 5 bases for V and 4 bases for J; bases not matched to a gene: 12. Germline V gene lookup returns CDR1 SEHNR and CDR2 FQNEAQ (reference sequence). CDR3 in amino acids: CASSHIQGGGTTEAFF. In DNA form, the CDR3 reads TGTGCCAGCAGCCATATACAGGGGGGAGGGACCACTGAAGCTTTCTTT.

V gene TRBV14 combines with J gene TRBJ2-7; TRBD2 matches at 16 bases. V was clipped by 4 bases and J by 3 bases; unmatched bases: 12. Germline loops: CDR1 SGHDN, CDR2 FVKESK. The CDR3 loop spans 19 amino acids. As DNA, the CDR3 is TGTGCCAGCAGCCGCGCCGGGACTAGCGGGAGGGCCAATTTCTACGAGCAGTACTTC. Protein: CASSRAGTSGRANFYEQYF.

The rearrangement uses TRBV5-3 and TRBJ2-7, with D perhaps TRBD2 (6 bases). TRBV5-3 is identified as an open reading frame with a role that is uncertain. The CDR3 runs 14 residues. V lost 4 bases and J lost 3, with 14 bases in between. DNA for the CDR3: TGTGCCAGAAGCCATAGCGGAGAGTACTACGAGCAGTACTTC. This sequence encodes CARSHSGEYYEQYF.

This chain links TRBV6-1 with TRBJ1-5; D is possibly TRBD1 (5 bases). Germline V gene lookup returns CDR1 MNHNS and CDR2 SASEGT. This CDR3 has 16 amino acids. Trimming left V 0 bases short and J 7 bases short, with 16 bases between. The CDR3: CASSEAMGGAGQPQHF. The CDR3 DNA reads TGTGCCAGCAGTGAAGCGATGGGCGGGGCAGGACAGCCCCAGCATTTT.

This chain uses TRBV7-5 with TRBJ2-2; no DNA check was done on the table's D call, TRBD2. TRBV7-5 is a known pseudogene. This CDR3 region has 17 residues. The CDR3 bases are TGTGTCAGAAGCTTGGTCGGGACTAAAGGAAACACCGGGGAGCTGTTTTTT. It codes for CVRSLVGTKGNTGELFF.

The rearrangement links TRBV6-4 to TRBJ2-3; D is undetermined. V was trimmed by 6 bases and J by 0 bases, leaving 13 bases between them. Per germline, CDR1 MRHNA and CDR2 SNTAGT. This CDR3 is built from 15 residues. CDR3: CASRQTLTSTDTQYF. CDR3 nucleotide sequence: TGTGCCAGCAGGCAGACTCTAACTAGCACAGATACGCAGTATTTT.

The rearrangement links TRBV29-1 to TRBJ1-1, with TRBD1 matching 7 bases. The germline CDR1 and CDR2 sequences are SQVTM and ANQGSEA. With V trimmed by 4 bases and J by 3 bases, 5 bases remained unmatched. The CDR3 runs to 13 residues. DNA for the CDR3: TGCAGCGTTGGGACAGGTGGGGACACTGAAGCTTTCTTT. Protein product: CSVGTGGDTEAFF.

This chain joins TRBV11-1 and TRBJ2-3; D gene ambiguous. The germline gives CDR1 SGHAT, CDR2 FQDESV (reference sequence). The CDR3 loop spans 13 amino acids. The V end lost 5 bases, the J end lost 4 bases, and 10 bases lay between the germline ends. The CDR3 region is CASSANPPDTQYF. The CDR3 region has the DNA TGTGCCAGCAGCGCCAACCCCCCAGATACGCAGTATTTT. Drawing the rest from reference TRBV11-1 and TRBJ2-3, the complete variable domain is EAEVAQSPRYKITEKSQAVAFWCDPISGHATLYWYRQILGQGPELLVQFQDESVVDDSQLPKDRFSAERLKGVDSTLKIQPAELGDSAMYLCASSANPPDTQYFGPGTRLTVL.

As for this clone: Distinct nucleotide sequences in the sample also encode this CDR3. V is TRBV27 and J is TRBJ1-1, with 8 bases matching TRBD1. Germline loops: CDR1 MNHEY, CDR2 SMNVEV (reference sequence). Losses at the gene ends were 5 bases for V and 6 bases for J; bases not matched to a gene: 5. The CDR3 contains 13 residues. The CDR3 reads CASSARGRAEAFF. The CDR3 DNA reads as TGTGCCAGCAGTGCCAGGGGGCGCGCTGAAGCTTTCTTT.

The chain is built from TRBV6-5 and TRBJ1-2; 9 bases agree with TRBD1. The CDR3 totals 16 residues. Germline CDR1 MNHEY, CDR2 SVGAGI. V was pared by 4 bases and J by 5 bases, with 11 bases of the junction left unmatched. The DNA of the CDR3 is TGTGCCAGCAGTTTGGGACAGGGCTTGGGGGGATATGGCTACACCTTC. Translated, it gives CASSLGQGLGGYGYTF.

The chain joins TRBV5-5 to TRBJ2-7; 9 bases map to TRBD2. V trimming: 3 bases; J trimming: 3 bases; junction bases outside the gene matches: 13. Germline CDR1 is SGHKS and CDR2 is YYEKEE (reference sequence). CDR3 length: 17 amino acids. DNA for the CDR3: TGTGCCAGCAGCTCGCCACTAGCGGGTCCTTTCCTCTACGAGCAGTACTTC. This sequence encodes CASSSPLAGPFLYEQYF.

V is TRBV5-1 and J is TRBJ2-5, with TRBD1 matching 11 bases. V was pared by 4 bases and J by 5 bases, with 4 bases of the junction left unmatched. Germline CDR1 is SGHRS and CDR2 is YFSETQ. The CDR3 extends over 14 amino acids. The CDR3 DNA is TGCGCCAGCAGCGGGACAGGGGGGAGGGAGACCCAGTACTTC. Protein product: CASSGTGGRETQYF. Full variable domain (missing parts from reference TRBV5-1 and TRBJ2-5): KAGVTQTPRYLIKTRGQQVTLSCSPISGHRSVSWYQQTPGQGLQFLFEYFSETQRNKGNFPGRFSGRQFSNSRSEMNVSTLELGDSALYLCASSGTGGRETQYFGPGTRLLVL.

Of note for this clone: Other DNA sequences in this specimen translate into the identical CDR3. The rearrangement uses TRBV4-2 and TRBJ1-2; 9 bases align to TRBD1. The CDR3 is 15 residues long. Trimming removed 3 bases from V and 2 bases from J; junction bases left unmatched: 4. Germline V gives CDR1 LGHNA, CDR2 YNFKEQ. CDR3 sequence (DNA): TGTGCCAGCAGCCAGCCGGGACAGGGCAACTATGGCTACACCTTC. Its translation is CASSQPGQGNYGYTF.

The chain carries TRBV6-1 and TRBJ2-1; no reliable D call. The CDR3 is 10 amino acids. The V end was cut by 8 bases, the J end by 8 bases, with 7 bases between. The V gene's germline CDR1 is MNHNS and CDR2 SASEGT. The CDR3 DNA is TGTGCCAGCGCATTCCATGAGCAGTTCTTC. Its translation: CASAFHEQFF.

The CDR3 region is CASSPVTDTQYF. In DNA, the CDR3 is TGTGCCAGCAGCCCCGTTACAGATACGCAGTATTTT. The V call is TRBV7-2, the J call TRBJ2-3; D is unresolved. CDR1 is SGHTA, CDR2 FQGNSA, per germline. V was cut by 5 bases and J by 3 bases, with 6 bases left in between. This CDR3 region has 12 residues.

The chain employs TRBV28 and TRBJ2-5, with unresolved D. The CDR3 loop spans 16 amino acids. Trimming removed 2 bases from V and 0 bases from J, with 13 bases in between. CDR1 is MDHEN, CDR2 SYDVKM, per germline. The CDR3 spells CASSLSPGGYQETQYF. CDR3 in DNA: TGTGCCAGCAGTTTAAGTCCGGGTGGCTACCAAGAGACCCAGTACTTC.

The chain is built from TRBV7-8 and TRBJ2-2, with 9 bases fitting TRBD1. The CDR3 length is 18 residues. After removal of 6 bases from V and 1 base from J, the junction contained 12 bases not matched to a gene. Germline V CDR1 and CDR2: SGHVS, FQNEAQ. The CDR3 sequence: CASSLLARDRVNTGELFF. Here the CDR3 DNA reads TGTGCCAGCAGTTTATTGGCGCGGGACAGGGTGAACACCGGGGAGCTGTTTTTT.

Here the CDR3 DNA reads TGTGCCAGCAGCTTCCAAGCGGGAGTGTCTGATACGCAGTATTTT. As protein: CASSFQAGVSDTQYF. V usage is TRBV7-8 and J usage is TRBJ2-3; 8 bases map to TRBD2. The CDR3 is 15 amino acids. V lost 3 bases, J lost 6 bases, and 8 bases stayed unmatched. Per germline, CDR1 SGHVS and CDR2 FQNEAQ. Filled out from reference TRBV7-8 and TRBJ2-3, the complete variable domain reads GAGVSQSPRYKVAKRGQDVALRCDPISGHVSLFWYQQALGQGPEFLTYFQNEAQLDKSGLPSDRFFAERPEGSVSTLKIQRTQQEDSAVYLCASSFQAGVSDTQYFGPGTRLTVL.